Below, 29 T cell receptor beta chains from the same sample are listed, as sequenced in a study of T cell clusters in autoimmune cytopenias. TRB rearrangements were amplified by touch-down multiplex PCR with mixed TRB-A/B primers. With the multiplex PCR reads reprocessed, TCRdb shows one record per CDR3 protein and no DNA. This repertoire comprises several thousand distinct CDR3 sequences; its ten largest clones make up just under 55%. Each sample's input was approximately 0.25 ug genomic DNA, roughly 40,000 genome equivalents. A further study also used this sample, focusing on T cell repertoires in aging, cancer and after chemotherapy.

The sample comprised peripheral blood. These receptors were taken from a human donor with chronic lymphocytic leukemia. The donor label of this sample is uncertain.

This clonotype ranks as medium-sized (0.01 to 0.1%) in terms of frequency. The V call is TRBV18, the J call TRBJ2-2. The CDR3 runs to 15 residues. The germline V gene has CDR1 KGHSH and CDR2 LQKENI. The CDR3 protein is CASSPPSRNTGELFF. Filled out from reference TRBV18 and TRBJ2-2, the complete variable domain reads NAGVMQNPRHLVRRRGQEARLRCSPMKGHSHVYWYRQLPEEGLKFMVYLQKENIIDESGMPKERFSAEFPKEGPSILRIQQVVRGDSAAYFCASSPPSRNTGELFFGEGSRLTVL.

The chain recombines TRBV28 with TRBJ1-2; with no DNA, the TCRdb D assignment of TRBD1 cannot be verified. The CDR3 loop spans 13 amino acids. Per germline, CDR1 MDHEN and CDR2 SYDVKM. The CDR3 is CASSPTGFYGYTF.

This clonotype is medium-sized by frequency. The chain combines TRBV19 with TRBJ2-3; TCRdb's assignment of TRBD1 cannot be checked, as there is no DNA. Germline V gives CDR1 LNHDA, CDR2 SQIVND (reference sequence). This CDR3 spans 14 amino acids. CDR3 amino acids: CASRDGTATDTQYF.

This clonotype shows up as medium-sized by frequency. This rearrangement joins TRBV19 to TRBJ2-3; the D call from TCRdb, TRBD1, cannot be confirmed without DNA. CDR3 length: 15 residues. The germline CDR1 and CDR2 sequences are LNHDA and SQIVND (reference sequence). The CDR3 sequence: CASSPQTGHTDTQYF.

The V and J genes are TRBV6-1 and TRBJ1-4; TCRdb gives TRBD1 as the D gene, but with no DNA this cannot be confirmed. CDR3 length equals 15 residues. CDR1 MNHNS and CDR2 SASEGT come from the germline V gene. The chain's CDR3 is CASSEGIWGNEKLFF.

This clonotype is medium-sized by frequency. This chain links TRBV19 with TRBJ1-2; TCRdb proposes TRBD1, but this gene call is untestable without DNA. The CDR3 spans 15 residues. The germline CDR1 and CDR2 sequences are LNHDA and SQIVND (reference sequence). This CDR3 reads CASSRKGQLAYGYTF. Using reference TRBV19 and TRBJ1-2 for the parts outside the CDR3, the full variable domain is DGGITQSPKYLFRKEGQNVTLSCEQNLNHDAMYWYRQDPGQGLRLIYYSQIVNDFQKGDIAEGYSVSREKKESFPLTVTSAQKNPTAFYLCASSRKGQLAYGYTFGSGTRLTVV.

This chain uses TRBV20-1 with TRBJ2-5; the D call from TCRdb, TRBD1, cannot be confirmed without DNA. CDR1 DFQATT and CDR2 SNEGSKA come from the germline V gene (reference sequence). The CDR3 is made up of 14 amino acids. The CDR3 loop is CSALEGAGKETQYF.

V gene TRBV27 combines with J gene TRBJ1-4; the D gene TCRdb calls, TRBD1, cannot be checked with no DNA. This CDR3 spans 14 amino acids. The germline V gene encodes CDR1 MNHEY and CDR2 SMNVEV (reference sequence). CDR3 loop: CASSSRGGNEKLFF.

Its frequency marks this clonotype as medium-sized. J is TRBJ2-2 and V is TRBV12-3 or TRBV12-4. This CDR3 has 11 residues. The CDR3 loop reads CASSLRGELFF.

The chain employs TRBV6-5 and TRBJ2-7. Germline lookup yields CDR1 MNHEY and CDR2 SVGAGI. The CDR3 sequence is 12 residues long. This chain's CDR3 is CASRDNAYEQYF.

This chain joins TRBV27 and TRBJ2-4; the TCRdb call, TRBD1, lacks DNA for checking. This CDR3 spans 16 amino acids. CDR1 MNHEY and CDR2 SMNVEV come from the germline V gene (reference sequence). The chain's CDR3 is CASSAHRDFLQNIQYF.

Frequency places this clonotype as medium-sized. The J gene is TRBJ2-1, the V gene TRBV5-4. CDR1 is SGHNT and CDR2 is YYREEE in the germline V gene (reference sequence). This CDR3 has 12 residues. The chain's CDR3 is CASAWGNNEQFF.

The chain couples TRBV5-6 to TRBJ2-7. In germline, CDR1 is SGHDT, CDR2 YYEEEE. The length of the CDR3 is 11 residues. The CDR3 protein is CASSLADEQYF.

This chain links TRBV19 with TRBJ2-1; TCRdb gives TRBD1 as the D gene, but with no DNA this cannot be confirmed. CDR3 length: 15 amino acids. Germline CDR1 LNHDA, CDR2 SQIVND (reference sequence). Here the CDR3 reads CASTPYPGSYNEQFF.

The V gene is TRBV5-6, the J gene TRBJ2-2; TCRdb returns TRBD2, unconfirmable since there is no DNA. The germline V gene has CDR1 SGHDT and CDR2 YYEEEE. The CDR3 totals 18 residues. The CDR3 is CASSFRLAGGLRAGELFF.

V and J are TRBV7-2 and TRBJ2-1; the TCRdb D gene call, TRBD1, has no DNA to confirm it. The length of the CDR3 is 15 residues. Germline CDR1 is SGHTA and CDR2 is FQGNSA. The CDR3 here is CASSLVGAGGNEQFF.

Considering frequency, this clonotype is medium-sized. The chain combines TRBV12-3 or TRBV12-4 with TRBJ2-3; TCRdb names TRBD2, which stays unverified in the absence of DNA. The CDR3 runs to 20 residues. CDR3 sequence reads: CASSLRAFARLAGGTDTQYF.

The V and J genes are TRBV18 and TRBJ1-1; as DNA is missing, the TRBD1 call by TCRdb cannot be tested. Germline-derived CDR1 and CDR2 are KGHSH and LQKENI. The CDR3 runs 12 residues. The CDR3 sequence: CASSPDNFEAFF.

V and J are TRBV5-6 and TRBJ1-2. CDR1 is SGHDT, CDR2 YYEEEE, per germline. The CDR3 totals 12 residues. The CDR3 loop is CASSLVQSGYTF.

This clonotype is labeled medium-sized (0.01 to 0.1%) based on frequency. The genes are TRBV6-2 or TRBV6-3 and TRBJ2-1; the D call of TRBD1 rests on TCRdb alone, since no DNA is present to check it. This CDR3 has 14 residues. Germline V gene data show CDR1 as MNHEY and CDR2 as SVGEGT. CDR3 sequence: CASSRQGSYNEQFF.

V gene TRBV20-1 combines with J gene TRBJ1-3; TCRdb proposes TRBD1, but this gene call is untestable without DNA. CDR3 length: 15 amino acids. Germline V gene lookup returns CDR1 DFQATT and CDR2 SNEGSKA (reference sequence). CDR3 residues: CSAPDRALSGNTIYF.

This clonotype is deemed medium-sized (0.01 to 0.1%) by its frequency. The V gene is TRBV19, the J gene TRBJ1-2; without DNA, the TCRdb call of TRBD1 cannot be checked. The CDR3 consists of 13 residues. Looked up from germline, CDR1 is LNHDA and CDR2 is SQIVND (reference sequence). The CDR3 loop is CASSPAGTLGYTF.

This clonotype is called medium-sized based on its frequency. The V call is TRBV11-3, the J call TRBJ1-1. The CDR3 is 14 residues long. Germline CDR1 SGHNT, CDR2 YENEEA. The CDR3 loop reads CASSLTPRDTEAFF.

This clonotype is labeled medium-sized (0.01 to 0.1%) based on frequency. The rearrangement links TRBV19 to TRBJ2-5; TCRdb picks TRBD2, but there is no DNA to check that call. CDR1 is LNHDA, CDR2 SQIVND, per germline (reference sequence). This CDR3 is built from 17 residues. The CDR3 here is CASTGGTSGGAGETQYF.

The chain is built from TRBV5-6 and TRBJ2-4; as DNA is missing, the TRBD1 call by TCRdb cannot be tested. The CDR3 runs to 13 residues. From germline, CDR1 is SGHDT and CDR2 YYEEEE. CDR3 in amino acids: CASWDRRVDIQYF. Full variable domain (rest looked up from reference TRBV5-6 and TRBJ2-4): DAGVTQSPTHLIKTRGQQVTLRCSPKSGHDTVSWYQQALGQGPQFIFQYYEEEERQRGNFPDRFSGHQFPNYSSELNVNALLLGDSALYLCASWDRRVDIQYFGAGTRLSVL.

This clonotype is medium-sized by frequency. This chain uses TRBV6-5 with TRBJ2-7; the D call from TCRdb, TRBD1, cannot be confirmed without DNA. Germline V gene sequence: CDR1 MNHEY, CDR2 SVGAGI. The CDR3 consists of 14 residues. The CDR3 here is CASSPGQGKYEQYF.

This clonotype is identified as medium-sized from frequency. The chain uses TRBV29-1 and TRBJ2-5; the TCRdb D gene call, TRBD1, has no DNA to confirm it. The germline V gene has CDR1 SQVTM and CDR2 ANQGSEA. The CDR3 extends over 15 amino acids. CDR3 in amino acids: CSVEWDRGRSETQYF.

The chain employs TRBV5-1 and TRBJ2-5. This CDR3 is 12 amino acids long. Germline-derived CDR1 and CDR2 are SGHRS and YFSETQ. The CDR3 region is CASSYEKETQYF.

By frequency, this clonotype registers medium-sized. The rearrangement uses TRBV5-4 and TRBJ2-3. CDR1 and CDR2 from the germline V gene are SGHNT and YYREEE (reference sequence). This CDR3 region has 13 residues. CDR3 protein: CASSLQTHLWQYF.